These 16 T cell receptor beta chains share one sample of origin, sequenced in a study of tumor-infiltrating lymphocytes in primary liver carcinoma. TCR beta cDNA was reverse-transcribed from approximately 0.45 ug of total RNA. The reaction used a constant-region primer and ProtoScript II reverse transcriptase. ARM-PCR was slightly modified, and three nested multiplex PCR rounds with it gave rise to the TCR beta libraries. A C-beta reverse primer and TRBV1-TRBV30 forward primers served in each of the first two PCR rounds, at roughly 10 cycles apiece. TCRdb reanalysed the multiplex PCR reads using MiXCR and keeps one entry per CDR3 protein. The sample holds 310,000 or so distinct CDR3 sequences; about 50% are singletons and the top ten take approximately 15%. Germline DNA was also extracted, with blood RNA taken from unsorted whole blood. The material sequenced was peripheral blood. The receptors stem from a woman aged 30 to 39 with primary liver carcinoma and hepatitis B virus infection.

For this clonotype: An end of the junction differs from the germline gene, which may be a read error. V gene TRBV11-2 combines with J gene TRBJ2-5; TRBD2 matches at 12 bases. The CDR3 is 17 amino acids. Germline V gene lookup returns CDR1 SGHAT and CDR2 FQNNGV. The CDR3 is CDSSLNMLAGGLGTHYF. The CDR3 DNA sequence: TGTGACAGCAGCTTAAATATGCTAGCGGGAGGGCTCGGGACCCACTATTTC.

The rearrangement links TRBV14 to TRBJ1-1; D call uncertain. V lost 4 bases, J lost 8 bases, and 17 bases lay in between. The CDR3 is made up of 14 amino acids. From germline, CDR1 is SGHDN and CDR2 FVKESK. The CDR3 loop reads CASSRPGMGNEAFF. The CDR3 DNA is TGTGCCAGCAGCCGCCCAGGCATGGGCAACGAAGCTTTCTTT.

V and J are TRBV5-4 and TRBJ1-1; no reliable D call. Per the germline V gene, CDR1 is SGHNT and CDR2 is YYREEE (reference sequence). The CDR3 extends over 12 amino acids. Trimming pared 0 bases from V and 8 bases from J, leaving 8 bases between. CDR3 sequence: CASSLGSTEAFF. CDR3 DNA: TGTGCCAGCAGCTTGGGTTCGACGGAAGCTTTCTTT. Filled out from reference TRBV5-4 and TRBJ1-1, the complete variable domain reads ETGVTQSPTHLIKTRGQQVTLRCSSQSGHNTVSWYQQALGQGPQFIFQYYREEENGRGNFPPRFSGLQFPNYSSELNVNALELDDSALYLCASSLGSTEAFFGQGTRLTVV.

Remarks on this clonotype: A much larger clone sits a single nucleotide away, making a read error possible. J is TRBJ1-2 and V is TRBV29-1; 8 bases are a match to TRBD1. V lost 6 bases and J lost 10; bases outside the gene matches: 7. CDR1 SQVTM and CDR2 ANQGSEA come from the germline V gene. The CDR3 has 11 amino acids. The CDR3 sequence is CSVRGQNAYTF. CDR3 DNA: TGCAGCGTCAGGGGGCAGAATGCCTACACCTTC.

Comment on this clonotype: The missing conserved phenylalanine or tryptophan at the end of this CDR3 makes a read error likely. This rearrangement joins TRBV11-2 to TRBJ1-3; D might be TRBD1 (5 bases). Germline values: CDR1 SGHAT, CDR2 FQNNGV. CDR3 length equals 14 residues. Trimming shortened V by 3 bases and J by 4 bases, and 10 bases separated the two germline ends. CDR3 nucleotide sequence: TGTGCCAGCAGCTTGGGGACTGTCGGAAACACCATATATCTT. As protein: CASSLGTVGNTIYL.

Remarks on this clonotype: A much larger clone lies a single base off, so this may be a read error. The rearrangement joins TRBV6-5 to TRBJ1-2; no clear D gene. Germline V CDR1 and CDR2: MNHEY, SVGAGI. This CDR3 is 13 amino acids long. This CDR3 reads CASGYGGLYGYTF. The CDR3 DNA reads TGTGCCAGCGGTTATGGCGGACTCTATGGCTACACCTTC.

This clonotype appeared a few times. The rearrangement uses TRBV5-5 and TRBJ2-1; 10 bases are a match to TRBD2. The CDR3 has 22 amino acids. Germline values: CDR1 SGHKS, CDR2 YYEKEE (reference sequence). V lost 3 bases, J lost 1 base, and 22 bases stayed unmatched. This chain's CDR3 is CASSSLTGGTSAGTRSYNEQFF. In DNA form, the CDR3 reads TGTGCCAGCAGCTCCCTAACGGGCGGGACTAGCGCAGGTACTAGGTCCTACAATGAGCAGTTCTTC.

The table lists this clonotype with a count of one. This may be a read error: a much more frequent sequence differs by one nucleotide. In nucleotides, the CDR3 is TGTGCCAGCAGCGGACTAGTCCTCTACGAGCATTACTTC. Translating gives CASSGLVLYEHYF. This chain joins TRBV6-2 or TRBV6-3 and TRBJ2-7; 7 positions agree with TRBD2. The CDR3 has 13 residues. Germline V lookup: CDR1 MNHEY, CDR2 SVGEGT.

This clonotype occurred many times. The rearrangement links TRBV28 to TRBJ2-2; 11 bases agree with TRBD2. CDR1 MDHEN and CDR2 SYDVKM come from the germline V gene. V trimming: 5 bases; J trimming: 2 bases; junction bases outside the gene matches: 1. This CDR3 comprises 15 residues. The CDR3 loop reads CASSLAGGNTGELFF. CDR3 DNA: TGTGCCAGCAGTCTAGCGGGAGGTAACACCGGGGAGCTGTTTTTT.

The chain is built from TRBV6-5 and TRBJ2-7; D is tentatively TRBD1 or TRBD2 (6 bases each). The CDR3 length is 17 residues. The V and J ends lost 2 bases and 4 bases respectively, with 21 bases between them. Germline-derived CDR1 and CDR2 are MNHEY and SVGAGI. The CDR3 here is CASSYVFSTRGSYEQYF. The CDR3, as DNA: TGTGCCAGCAGTTACGTTTTTTCGACTAGGGGGAGTTACGAGCAGTACTTC.

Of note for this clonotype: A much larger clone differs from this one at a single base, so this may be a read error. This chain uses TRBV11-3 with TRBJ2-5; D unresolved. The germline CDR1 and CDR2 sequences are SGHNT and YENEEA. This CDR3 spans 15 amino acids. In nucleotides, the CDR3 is TGTACCAGCAGCTCAAGGTGGCAGGTCCAAGAGACCCAGTACTTC. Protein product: CTSSSRWQVQETQYF.

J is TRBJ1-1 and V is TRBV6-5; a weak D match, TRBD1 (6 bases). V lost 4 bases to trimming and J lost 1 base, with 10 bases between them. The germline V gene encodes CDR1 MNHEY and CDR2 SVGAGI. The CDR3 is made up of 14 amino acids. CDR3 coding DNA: TGTGCCAGCAGTTTCGAAGGGGGGAACACTGAAGCTTTCTTT. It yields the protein CASSFEGGNTEAFF.

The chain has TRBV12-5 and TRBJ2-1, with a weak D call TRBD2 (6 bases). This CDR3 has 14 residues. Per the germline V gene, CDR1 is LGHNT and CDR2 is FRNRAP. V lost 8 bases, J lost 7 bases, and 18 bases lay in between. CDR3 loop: CASSGLGGRNEQFF. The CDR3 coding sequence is TGTGCTAGTAGCGGGTTAGGAGGAAGGAATGAGCAGTTCTTC.

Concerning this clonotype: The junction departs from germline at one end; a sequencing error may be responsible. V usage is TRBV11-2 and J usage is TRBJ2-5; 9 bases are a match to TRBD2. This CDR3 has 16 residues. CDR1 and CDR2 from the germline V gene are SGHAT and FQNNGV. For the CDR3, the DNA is TGTGGCAGCAGCTTACAAGCGGGAGGTTTAGAAGAGACCCAGTACTTC. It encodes CGSSLQAGGLEETQYF.

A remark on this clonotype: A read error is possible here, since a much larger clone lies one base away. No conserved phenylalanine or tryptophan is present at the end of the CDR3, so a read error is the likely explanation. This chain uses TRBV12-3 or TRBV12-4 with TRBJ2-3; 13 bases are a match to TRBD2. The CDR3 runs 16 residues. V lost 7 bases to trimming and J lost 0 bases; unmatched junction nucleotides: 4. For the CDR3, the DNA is TGTGCCAGCACCCCGGGACTAGCGGGGAGCACAGATACGCAGTATTTG. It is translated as CASTPGLAGSTDTQYL.

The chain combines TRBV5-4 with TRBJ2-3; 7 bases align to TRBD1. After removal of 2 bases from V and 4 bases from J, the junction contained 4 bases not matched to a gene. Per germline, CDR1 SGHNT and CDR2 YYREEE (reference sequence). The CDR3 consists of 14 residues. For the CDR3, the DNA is TGTGCCAGCAGCTTTGCTACAGGGGCAGATACGCAGTATTTT. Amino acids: CASSFATGADTQYF.